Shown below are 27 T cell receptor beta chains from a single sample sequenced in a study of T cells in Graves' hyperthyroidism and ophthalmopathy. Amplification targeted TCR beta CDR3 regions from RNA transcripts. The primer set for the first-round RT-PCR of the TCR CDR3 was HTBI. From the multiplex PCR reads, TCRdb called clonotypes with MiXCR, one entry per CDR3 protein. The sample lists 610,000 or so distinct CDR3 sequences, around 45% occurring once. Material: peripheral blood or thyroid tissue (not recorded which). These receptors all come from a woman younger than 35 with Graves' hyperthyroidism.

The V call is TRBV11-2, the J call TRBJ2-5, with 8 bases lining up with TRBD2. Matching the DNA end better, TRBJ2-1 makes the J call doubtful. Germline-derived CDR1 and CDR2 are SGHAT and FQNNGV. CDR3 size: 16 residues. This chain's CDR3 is CASSLEGTSMMNEQFF. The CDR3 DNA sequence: TGTGCCAGCAGCTTAGAAGGGACTAGTATGATGAATGAGCAGTTCTTC.

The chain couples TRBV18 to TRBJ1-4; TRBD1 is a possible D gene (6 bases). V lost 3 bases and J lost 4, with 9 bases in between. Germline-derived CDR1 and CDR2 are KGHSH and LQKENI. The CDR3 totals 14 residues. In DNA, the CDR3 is TGTGCCAGCTCACCTGCAGGGGTTAATGAAAAACTGTTTTTT. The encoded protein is CASSPAGVNEKLFF.

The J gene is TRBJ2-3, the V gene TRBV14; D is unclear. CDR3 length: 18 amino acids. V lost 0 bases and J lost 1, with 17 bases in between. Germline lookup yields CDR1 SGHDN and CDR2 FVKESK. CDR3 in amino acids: CASSQEDLGRLGTDTQYF. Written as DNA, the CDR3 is TGTGCCAGCAGCCAAGAGGACCTAGGACGTTTGGGCACAGATACGCAGTATTTT.

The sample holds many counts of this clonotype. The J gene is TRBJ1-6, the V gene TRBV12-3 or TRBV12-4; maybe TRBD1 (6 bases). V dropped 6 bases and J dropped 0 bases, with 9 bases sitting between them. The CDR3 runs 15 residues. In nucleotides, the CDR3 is TGTGCCAGCAGCAGGGGTGTCTCCTATAATTCACCCCTCCACTTT. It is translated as CASSRGVSYNSPLHF.

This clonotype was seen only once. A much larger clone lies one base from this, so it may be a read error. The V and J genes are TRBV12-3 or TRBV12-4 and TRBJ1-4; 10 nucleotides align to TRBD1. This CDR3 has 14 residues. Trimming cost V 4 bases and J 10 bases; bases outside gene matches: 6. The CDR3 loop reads CASSWTGGGGKLFF. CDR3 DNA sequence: TGTGCCAGCAGTTGGACAGGGGGGGGTGGAAAACTGTTTTTT.

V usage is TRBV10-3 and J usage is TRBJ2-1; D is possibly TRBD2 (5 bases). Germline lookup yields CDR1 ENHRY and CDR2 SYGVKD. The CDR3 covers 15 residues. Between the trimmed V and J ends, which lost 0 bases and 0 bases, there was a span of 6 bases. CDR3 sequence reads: CAISESTSSYNEQFF. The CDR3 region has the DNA TGTGCCATCAGTGAGTCTACTAGCTCCTACAATGAGCAGTTCTTC.

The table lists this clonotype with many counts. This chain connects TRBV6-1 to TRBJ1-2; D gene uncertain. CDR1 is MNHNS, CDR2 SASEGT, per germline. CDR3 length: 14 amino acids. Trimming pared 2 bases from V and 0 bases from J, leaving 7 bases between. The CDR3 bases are TGTGCCAGCAGTGAAAATGGGGCTAACTATGGCTACACCTTC. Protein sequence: CASSENGANYGYTF.

The DNA of the CDR3 is TGTGCCAGCAGCGTAGGGGGGCGGACTGGAAACTATGGCTACACCTTC. Translated: CASSVGGRTGNYGYTF. The chain combines TRBV7-4 with TRBJ1-2; D perhaps matches TRBD1 (6 bases). The CDR3 is 16 residues long. V was cut by 5 bases and J by 2 bases, with 18 bases left in between. CDR1 and CDR2 (germline): SGHVT, SQSDAQ.

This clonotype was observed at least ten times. Here the CDR3 reads CASSYYRVGTGELFF. The CDR3 nucleotides are TGCGCCAGCAGCTACTACAGGGTTGGCACCGGGGAGCTGTTTTTT. The chain has TRBV5-1 and TRBJ2-2, with D maybe TRBD1 (6 bases). In germline, CDR1 is SGHRS, CDR2 YFSETQ. Trimming removed 3 bases from V and 4 bases from J, with 13 bases in between. The CDR3 has 15 residues.

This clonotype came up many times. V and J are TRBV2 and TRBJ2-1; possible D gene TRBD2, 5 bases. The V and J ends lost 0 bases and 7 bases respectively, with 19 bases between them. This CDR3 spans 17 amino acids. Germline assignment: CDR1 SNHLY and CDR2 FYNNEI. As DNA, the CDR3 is TGTGCCAGCAGTGAAGCGCTTCGTCGACTATTAAAGAATGAGCAGTTCTTC. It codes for CASSEALRRLLKNEQFF.

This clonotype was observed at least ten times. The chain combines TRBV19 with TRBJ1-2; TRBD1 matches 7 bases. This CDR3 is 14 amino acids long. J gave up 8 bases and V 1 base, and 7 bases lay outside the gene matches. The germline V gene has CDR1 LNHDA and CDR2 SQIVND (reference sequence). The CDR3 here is CASSIAGQVVGYTF. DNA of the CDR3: TGTGCCAGTAGTATAGCCGGACAGGTAGTCGGCTACACCTTC. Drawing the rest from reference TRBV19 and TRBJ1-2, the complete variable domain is DGGITQSPKYLFRKEGQNVTLSCEQNLNHDAMYWYRQDPGQGLRLIYYSQIVNDFQKGDIAEGYSVSREKKESFPLTVTSAQKNPTAFYLCASSIAGQVVGYTFGSGTRLTVV.

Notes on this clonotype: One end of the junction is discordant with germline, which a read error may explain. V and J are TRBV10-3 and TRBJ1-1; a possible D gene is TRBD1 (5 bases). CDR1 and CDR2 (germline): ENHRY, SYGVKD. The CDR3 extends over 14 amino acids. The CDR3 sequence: CAISEQAVNTEAFF. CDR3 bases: TGTGCCATCAGTGAACAGGCCGTCAACACTGAAGCTTTTTTT.

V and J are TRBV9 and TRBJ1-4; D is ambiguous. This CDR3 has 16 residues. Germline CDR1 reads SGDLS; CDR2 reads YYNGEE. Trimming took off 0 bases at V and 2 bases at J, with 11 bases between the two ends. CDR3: CASSVDPSGTNEKLFF. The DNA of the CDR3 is TGTGCCAGCAGCGTAGATCCTAGCGGGACTAATGAAAAACTGTTTTTT.

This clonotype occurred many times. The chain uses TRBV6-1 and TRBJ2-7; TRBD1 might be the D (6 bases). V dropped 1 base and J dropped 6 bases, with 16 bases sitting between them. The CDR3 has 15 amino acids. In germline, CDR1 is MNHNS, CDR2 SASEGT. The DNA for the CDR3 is TGTGCCAGCAGTGAAGGGTGGACAGACGGTAGCGAGCAGTACTTC. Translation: CASSEGWTDGSEQYF.

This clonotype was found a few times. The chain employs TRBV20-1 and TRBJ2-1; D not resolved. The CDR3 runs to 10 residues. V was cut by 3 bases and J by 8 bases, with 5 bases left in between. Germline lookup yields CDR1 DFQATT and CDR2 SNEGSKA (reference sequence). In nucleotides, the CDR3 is TGCAGTGCTAGTATGGATGAGCAGTTCTTC. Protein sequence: CSASMDEQFF.

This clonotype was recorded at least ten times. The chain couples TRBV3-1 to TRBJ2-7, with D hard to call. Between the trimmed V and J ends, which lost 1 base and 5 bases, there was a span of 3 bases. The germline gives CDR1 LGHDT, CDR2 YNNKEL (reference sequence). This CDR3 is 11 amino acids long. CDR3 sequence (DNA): TGTGCCAGCAGCCAAGCCCACGAGCAGTACTTC. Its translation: CASSQAHEQYF.

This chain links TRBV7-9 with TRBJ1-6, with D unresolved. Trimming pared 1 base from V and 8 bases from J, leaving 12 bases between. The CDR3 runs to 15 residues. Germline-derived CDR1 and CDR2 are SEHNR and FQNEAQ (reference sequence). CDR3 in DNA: TGTGCCAGCAGCTTAGATAGGGCATGGGATTCACCCCTCCACTTT. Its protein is CASSLDRAWDSPLHF.

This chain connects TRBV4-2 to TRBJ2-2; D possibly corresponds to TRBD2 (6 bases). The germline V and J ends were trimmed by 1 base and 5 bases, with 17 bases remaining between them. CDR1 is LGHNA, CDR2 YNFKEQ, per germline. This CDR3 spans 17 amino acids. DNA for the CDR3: TGTGCCAGCAGCCAAGGGGACTCCCGGGCGATTACCGGGGAGCTGTTTTTT. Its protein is CASSQGDSRAITGELFF.

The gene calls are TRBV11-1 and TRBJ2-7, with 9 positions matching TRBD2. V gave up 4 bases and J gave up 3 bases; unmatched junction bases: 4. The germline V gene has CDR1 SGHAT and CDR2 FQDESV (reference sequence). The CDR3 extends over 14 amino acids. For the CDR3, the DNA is TGTGCCAGCAGCTCGTGGACTAGCGTCTACGAGCAGTACTTC. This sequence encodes CASSSWTSVYEQYF.

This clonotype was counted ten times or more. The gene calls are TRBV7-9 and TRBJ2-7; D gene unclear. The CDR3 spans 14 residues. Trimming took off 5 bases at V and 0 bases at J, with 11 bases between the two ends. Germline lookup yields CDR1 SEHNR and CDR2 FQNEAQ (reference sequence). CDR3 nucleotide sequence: TGTGCCAGCAGCCCTCGGACCTCCTCCTACGAGCAGTACTTC. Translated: CASSPRTSSYEQYF. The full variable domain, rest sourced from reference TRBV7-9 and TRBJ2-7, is DTGVSQNPRHKITKRGQNVTFRCDPISEHNRLYWYRQTLGQGPEFLTYFQNEAQLEKSRLLSDRFSAERPKGSFSTLEIQRTEQGDSAMYLCASSPRTSSYEQYFGPGTRLTVT.

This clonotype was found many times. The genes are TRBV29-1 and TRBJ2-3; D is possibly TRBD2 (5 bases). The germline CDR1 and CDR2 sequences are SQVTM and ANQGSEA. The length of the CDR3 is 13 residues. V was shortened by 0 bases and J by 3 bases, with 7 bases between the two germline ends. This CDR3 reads CSVEEGSTDTQYF. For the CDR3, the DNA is TGCAGCGTTGAAGAAGGGAGTACAGATACGCAGTATTTT.

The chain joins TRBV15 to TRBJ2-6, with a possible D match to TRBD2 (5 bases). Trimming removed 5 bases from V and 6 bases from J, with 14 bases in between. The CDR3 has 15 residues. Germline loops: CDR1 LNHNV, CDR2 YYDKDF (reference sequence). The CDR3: CATSSRGLAANVLTF. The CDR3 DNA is TGTGCCACCAGCTCTAGAGGGCTAGCGGCCAACGTCCTGACTTTC.

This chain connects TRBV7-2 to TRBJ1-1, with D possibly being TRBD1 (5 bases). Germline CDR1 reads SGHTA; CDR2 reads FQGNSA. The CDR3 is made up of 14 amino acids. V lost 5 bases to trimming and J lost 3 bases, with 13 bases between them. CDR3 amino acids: CASSKLAGHTEAFF. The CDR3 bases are TGTGCCAGCAGCAAACTAGCGGGACACACTGAAGCTTTCTTT.

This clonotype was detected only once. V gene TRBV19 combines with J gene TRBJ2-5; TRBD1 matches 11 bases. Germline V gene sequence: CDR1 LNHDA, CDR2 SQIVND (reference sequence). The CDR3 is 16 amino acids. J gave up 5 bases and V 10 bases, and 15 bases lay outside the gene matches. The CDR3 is CATSPFRTGGLETQYF. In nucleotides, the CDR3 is TGTGCCACCTCACCTTTCCGGACAGGGGGCCTTGAGACCCAGTACTTC. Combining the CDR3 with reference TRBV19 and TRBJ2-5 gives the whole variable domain DGGITQSPKYLFRKEGQNVTLSCEQNLNHDAMYWYRQDPGQGLRLIYYSQIVNDFQKGDIAEGYSVSREKKESFPLTVTSAQKNPTAFYLCATSPFRTGGLETQYFGPGTRLLVL.

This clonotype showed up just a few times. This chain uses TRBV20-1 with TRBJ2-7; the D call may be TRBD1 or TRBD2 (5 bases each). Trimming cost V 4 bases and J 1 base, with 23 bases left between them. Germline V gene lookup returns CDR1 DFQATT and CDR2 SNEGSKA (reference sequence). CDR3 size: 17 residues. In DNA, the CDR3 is TGCAGTGCTACTCCGGGACCCGAGGCCCTAGTATCCTACGAGCAGTACTTC. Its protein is CSATPGPEALVSYEQYF.

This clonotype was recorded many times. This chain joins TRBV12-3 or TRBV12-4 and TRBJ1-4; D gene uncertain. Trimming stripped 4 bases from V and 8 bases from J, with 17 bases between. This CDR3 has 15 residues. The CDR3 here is CASSSADGPREKLFF. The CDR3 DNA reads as TGTGCCAGCAGTTCAGCGGACGGCCCTAGAGAAAAACTGTTTTTT.

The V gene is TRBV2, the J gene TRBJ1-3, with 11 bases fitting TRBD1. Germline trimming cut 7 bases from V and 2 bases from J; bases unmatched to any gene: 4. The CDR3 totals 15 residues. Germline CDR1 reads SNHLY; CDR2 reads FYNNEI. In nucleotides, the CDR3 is TGTGCCAGCACACCGGGACAGGGGGCTGGAAACACCATATATTTT. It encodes CASTPGQGAGNTIYF.